This passage covers 20 T cell receptor beta chains from one sample sequenced in a study of blood T cell repertoires in COVID-19. Data came from immunoSEQ multiplex PCR; TCRdb stores just in-frame clones and leaves some out. The sample lists a few hundred thousand clones; about 88% were seen once. Sequencing was done on a sample of PBMCs or T cells enriched from blood (not recorded which). The receptors were sampled from a woman aged 55 to 70 who had recovered from COVID-19.

The V and J genes are TRBV2 and TRBJ1-1; D ambiguous. The CDR3 length is 13 residues. With 6 bases removed from V and 6 bases from J, the gap between germline ends came to 14 bases. CDR1 is SNHLY and CDR2 is FYNNEI in the germline V gene. CDR3 sequence: CASRAGLNAEAFF. As DNA, the CDR3 is TGTGCCAGCAGGGCAGGACTAAACGCTGAAGCTTTCTTT.

This chain links TRBV5-1 with TRBJ1-1; weak D call: TRBD1 (5 bases). Germline values: CDR1 SGHRS, CDR2 YFSETQ. V was clipped by 4 bases and J by 0 bases, with 13 bases between them. CDR3 length equals 15 residues. The CDR3 coding sequence is TGCGCCAGCAGCCCCCTTGACAGCCTGAACACTGAAGCTTTCTTT. This sequence encodes CASSPLDSLNTEAFF.

V and J are TRBV6-4 and TRBJ1-6; D may be TRBD1 (5 bases). This CDR3 contains 14 residues. Trimming left V 6 bases short and J 10 bases short, with 16 bases between. The germline CDR1 and CDR2 sequences are MRHNA and SNTAGT. The CDR3 DNA follows: TGTGCCAGCAGCTGGAAGGCGGGGGAGTCACCCCTCCACTTT. It translates to CASSWKAGESPLHF.

This chain uses TRBV18 with TRBJ2-5; a weak D match, TRBD2 (7 bases). Germline lookup yields CDR1 KGHSH and CDR2 LQKENI. The CDR3 runs 14 residues. The ends were cut back, 2 bases at V and 7 bases at J, with 14 bases in the middle. Written as DNA, the CDR3 is TGTGCCAGCTCACCAACATCAGGGGAGGGGACCCAGTACTTC. Its translation is CASSPTSGEGTQYF. Looking up the rest from reference TRBV18 and TRBJ2-5 gives the full variable domain: NAGVMQNPRHLVRRRGQEARLRCSPMKGHSHVYWYRQLPEEGLKFMVYLQKENIIDESGMPKERFSAEFPKEGPSILRIQQVVRGDSAAYFCASSPTSGEGTQYFGPGTRLLVL.

V is TRBV6-6 and J is TRBJ1-5; a weak D match, TRBD1 (6 bases). The germline V gene has CDR1 MNHNY and CDR2 SVGAGI (reference sequence). Between the trimmed V and J ends, which lost 5 bases and 5 bases, there was a span of 16 bases. CDR3 length equals 15 residues. The CDR3: CASSLQGTGYQPQHF. The CDR3 DNA reads TGTGCCAGCAGTCTACAGGGTACGGGGTATCAGCCCCAGCATTTT.

The chain uses TRBV13 and TRBJ2-5, with 10 positions matching TRBD2. This CDR3 has 16 amino acids. Germline CDR1 is PRHDT and CDR2 is FYEKMQ (reference sequence). The J segment lost 0 bases and the V segment lost 5 bases, leaving 6 bases of the junction unmatched. CDR3 sequence: CASSARTSGDQETQYF. The CDR3 nucleotides read TGTGCCAGCAGCGCCAGGACTAGCGGCGACCAAGAGACCCAGTACTTC.

The rearrangement uses TRBV30 and TRBJ1-6, with D possibly matching TRBD1 (5 bases). This CDR3 is 16 amino acids long. The V end lost 4 bases, the J end lost 6 bases, and 19 bases lay between the germline ends. Germline-derived CDR1 and CDR2 are GTSNPN and SVGIG (reference sequence). CDR3 DNA: TGTGCCTGGAAACCCCTTGGGGCGCAACTTAATTCACCCCTCCACTTT. Protein sequence: CAWKPLGAQLNSPLHF.

The genes are TRBV7-8 and TRBJ1-3; D unclear. The V end lost 2 bases, the J end lost 9 bases, and 5 bases lay between the germline ends. Germline V lookup: CDR1 SGHVS, CDR2 FQNEAQ. This CDR3 has 11 residues. In nucleotides, the CDR3 is TGTGCCAGCAGCTTACTCGGCACCATATATTTT. Amino acids: CASSLLGTIYF.

The chain combines TRBV15 with TRBJ1-1; D is unclear. V was pared by 6 bases and J by 0 bases, with 11 bases between. This CDR3 is 14 amino acids long. CDR1 and CDR2 (germline): LNHNV, YYDKDF (reference sequence). The CDR3 DNA follows: TGTGCCACCAGAGCCAAGGAGATGAACACTGAAGCTTTCTTT. Translation gives CATRAKEMNTEAFF.

In its sample, this clone was seen a few times. The CDR3 spells CASSQGTAGGDWKLFF. CDR3 DNA sequence: TGCGCCAGCAGCCAAGGAACCGCAGGGGGCGATTGGAAACTGTTTTTT. The chain links TRBV4-1 to TRBJ1-4; TRBD1 matches at 8 bases. There are 16 residues in the CDR3. CDR1 is MGHRA and CDR2 is YSYEKL in the germline V gene. Trimming at V came to 1 base and at J to 11 bases, leaving 12 bases not matched to a gene.

This clone came up once. The CDR3 nucleotides read TGCGCCAGCAGCTCAGGGGTGCCTGGAAACACCATATATTTT. This gives the protein CASSSGVPGNTIYF. This chain links TRBV5-1 with TRBJ1-3, with D perhaps matching TRBD1 (6 bases). V lost 3 bases to trimming and J lost 2 bases, with 9 bases between them. Germline V gene lookup returns CDR1 SGHRS and CDR2 YFSETQ. The CDR3 runs 14 residues.

The chain carries TRBV2 and TRBJ2-5, with D unresolved. V lost 8 bases and J 5 bases, leaving 6 bases between the germline ends. Germline assignment: CDR1 SNHLY and CDR2 FYNNEI. There are 10 residues in the CDR3. This CDR3 is CASRRETQYF. The DNA of the CDR3 is TGTGCCAGCCGTCGGGAGACCCAGTACTTC. The full variable domain, with the rest looked up from reference TRBV2 and TRBJ2-5, is EPEVTQTPSHQVTQMGQEVILRCVPISNHLYFYWYRQILGQKVEFLVSFYNNEISEKSEIFDDQFSVERPDGSNFTLKIRSTKLEDSAMYFCASRRETQYFGPGTRLLVL.

The chain combines TRBV9 with TRBJ2-7; 11 bases fit TRBD1. The length of the CDR3 is 17 residues. V lost 4 bases to trimming and J lost 4 bases; unmatched junction nucleotides: 13. Looked up from germline, CDR1 is SGDLS and CDR2 is YYNGEE. The CDR3 region is CASSPGEGQGERYEQYF. The CDR3 DNA is TGTGCCAGCAGCCCTGGCGAGGGACAGGGGGAGAGGTACGAGCAGTACTTC.

CDR3 sequence (DNA): TGTGCCAGCACGCCCGGACAGGGAACCTTCTATGGCTACACCTTC. Encoded protein: CASTPGQGTFYGYTF. The chain is built from TRBV6-5 and TRBJ1-2; 8 nucleotides match TRBD1. J gave up 4 bases and V 7 bases, and 11 bases lay outside the gene matches. Germline CDR1 is MNHEY and CDR2 is SVGAGI. This CDR3 comprises 15 residues.

DNA of the CDR3: TGTGCCAGCAGCTTTCTTGGGACAGGTGATTCCTACGAGCAGTACTTC. Protein sequence: CASSFLGTGDSYEQYF. The chain combines TRBV11-2 with TRBJ2-7; 8 bases map to TRBD1. Germline V gene lookup returns CDR1 SGHAT and CDR2 FQNNGV. This CDR3 is built from 16 residues. The J segment lost 1 base and the V segment lost 3 bases, leaving 8 bases of the junction unmatched.

The chain is built from TRBV2 and TRBJ1-2; D might be TRBD1 (6 bases). The CDR3 consists of 13 residues. Germline V gene data show CDR1 as SNHLY and CDR2 as FYNNEI. Trimming left V 5 bases short and J 4 bases short, with 11 bases between. This chain's CDR3 is CASSSTGVYGYTF. The DNA for the CDR3 is TGTGCCAGCAGTTCGACAGGCGTCTATGGCTACACCTTC.

The table lists this clone with a count of one. V usage is TRBV2 and J usage is TRBJ2-7, with a possible D match to TRBD1 (6 bases). The CDR3 contains 14 residues. Trimming left V 6 bases short and J 7 bases short, with 19 bases between. CDR1 is SNHLY, CDR2 FYNNEI, per germline. CDR3 loop: CASSVAGTKGEQYV. Written as DNA, the CDR3 is TGTGCCAGCAGCGTTGCCGGGACAAAGGGGGAGCAGTACGTC.

This chain links TRBV5-5 with TRBJ1-1; D is unclear. This CDR3 is built from 13 residues. V was cut by 2 bases and J by 0 bases, with 5 bases left in between. Germline CDR1 reads SGHKS; CDR2 reads YYEKEE (reference sequence). CDR3 sequence: CASSLYMNTEAFF. Written as DNA, the CDR3 is TGTGCCAGCAGCTTATACATGAACACTGAAGCTTTCTTT.

The chain's CDR3 is CASGLGLPGETQYF. In nucleotides, the CDR3 is TGTGCTAGTGGTTTGGGACTCCCGGGGGAGACCCAGTACTTC. The V call is TRBV12-5, the J call TRBJ2-5, with D perhaps matching TRBD2 (5 bases). Germline CDR1 reads LGHNT; CDR2 reads FRNRAP. V was pared by 1 base and J by 5 bases, with 11 bases between. The length of the CDR3 is 14 residues.

The chain combines TRBV19 with TRBJ1-1, with D possibly being TRBD1 (5 bases). CDR3 length: 14 amino acids. V lost 1 base, J lost 8 bases, and 14 bases lay in between. Germline assignment: CDR1 LNHDA and CDR2 SQIVND (reference sequence). The CDR3 DNA reads as TGTGCCAGTAGTATAGGAGAGGCGGGGGACGAAGCTTTCTTT. It specifies CASSIGEAGDEAFF.